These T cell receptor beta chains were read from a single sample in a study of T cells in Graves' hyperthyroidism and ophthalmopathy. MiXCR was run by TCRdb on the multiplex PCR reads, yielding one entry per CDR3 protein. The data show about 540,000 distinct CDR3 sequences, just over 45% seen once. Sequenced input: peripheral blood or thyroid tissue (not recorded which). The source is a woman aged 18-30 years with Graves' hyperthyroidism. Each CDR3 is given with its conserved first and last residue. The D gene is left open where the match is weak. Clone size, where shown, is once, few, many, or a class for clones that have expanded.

CASSLAANEKLFF	TGTGCCAGCAGCCTAGCGGCGAATGAAAAACTGTTTTTT	13	TRBV7-2	many	NA	TRBJ1-4
CASSQWTAGGYSETQYF	TGCGCCAGCAGCCAATGGACGGCAGGGGGGTATTCGGAGACCCAGTACTTC	17	TRBV5-1	few	NA	TRBJ2-5
CSARVSGNSPLHF	TGCAGTGCTAGAGTCTCGGGCAATTCACCCCTCCACTTT	13	TRBV20-1	many	NA	TRBJ1-6
CARPGTGGNQPQHF	TGTGCTCGTCCCGGGACAGGGGGCAATCAGCCCCAGCATTTT	14	TRBV24-1	NA	TRBD1	TRBJ1-5
CASSVNGAYEQYF	TGTGCCAGCAGCGTAAACGGTGCCTACGAGCAGTACTTC	13	TRBV2	many	NA	TRBJ2-7
CSASLANYGYAF	TGCAGTGCTAGTCTTGCTAACTATGGCTACGCCTTC	12	TRBV20-1	NA	NA	TRBJ1-2
CASGLLGGRETQYF	TGTGCTAGTGGCCTGCTGGGGGGGCGAGAGACCCAGTACTTC	14	TRBV12-5	NA	NA	TRBJ2-5
CASSYVDSGTEAFF	TGTGCCAGCAGTTATGTTGACAGCGGAACTGAAGCTTTCTTT	14	TRBV6-5	NA	NA	TRBJ1-1
CASSRDAYEQYF	TGTGCCAGCAGCCGGGATGCCTACGAGCAGTACTTC	12	TRBV7-9	many	NA	TRBJ2-7
CASRLTGNEQYF	TGCGCCAGCAGGCTGACAGGGAACGAGCAGTACTTC	12	TRBV7-9	few	TRBD1	TRBJ2-7
CASSVGASGTYEQYF	TGTGCCAGCAGCGTAGGAGCTAGCGGGACTTACGAGCAGTACTTC	15	TRBV7-9	few	TRBD2	TRBJ2-7
CASSHATIGGYTF	TGTGCCAGCAGCCACGCCACCATTGGGGGCTACACCTTC	13	TRBV12-3/TRBV12-4	NA	NA	TRBJ1-2
CASSLTRRAFF	TGTGCCAGCAGTTTAACTCGGCGGGCTTTCTTT	11	TRBV12-3/TRBV12-4	few	NA	TRBJ1-1
CSALAGHANTGELYF	TGCAGTGCTTTAGCGGGACACGCGAACACCGGGGAGCTGTACTTC	15	TRBV20-1	NA	TRBD2	TRBJ2-2
CASSLDVTANTGELFF	TGTGCCAGCAGCTTGGACGTCACGGCGAACACCGGGGAGCTGTTTTTT	16	TRBV7-2	NA	NA	TRBJ2-2
CASSFELAYEQYF	TGCGCCAGCAGCTTTGAACTAGCCTACGAGCAGTACTTC	13	TRBV5-1	NA	NA	TRBJ2-7
CASQTDNTEAFF	TGTGCTAGCCAGACTGATAACACTGAAGCTTTCTTT	12	TRBV7-9	NA	NA	TRBJ1-1
CSAPNYEQYF	TGCAGTGCTCCTAACTACGAGCAGTACTTC	10	TRBV20-1	few	NA	TRBJ2-7
CASSTVAGGYEQYF	TGTGCCAGCAGCACCGTAGCCGGGGGGTACGAGCAGTACTTC	14	TRBV7-9	many	TRBD2	TRBJ2-7
CSGLSNYGYTF	TGCAGCGGCCTCTCCAACTATGGCTACACCTTC	11	TRBV29-1	many	NA	TRBJ1-2
CASSEASGTGTETQYF	TGTGCCAGCAGTGAAGCTTCAGGAACAGGGACGGAGACCCAGTACTTC	16	TRBV2	NA	NA	TRBJ2-5
CSVKTGVGKAFF	TGCAGCGTTAAGACAGGGGTAGGGAAAGCTTTCTTT	12	TRBV29-1	many	TRBD1	TRBJ1-1
CASSLFGGYQETQYF	TGTGCCAGCAGCTTATTTGGCGGATACCAAGAGACCCAGTACTTC	15	TRBV7-9	few	NA	TRBJ2-5
CSASQGHVTGELFF	TGCAGTGCTAGCCAGGGGCACGTCACCGGGGAGCTGTTTTTT	14	TRBV20-1	few	NA	TRBJ2-2
CASSPGLYTGELFF	TGTGCCAGCAGCCCGGGACTCTACACCGGGGAGCTGTTTTTT	14	TRBV14	few	NA	TRBJ2-2
CASSIGVRGNTGELFF	TGTGCCAGTAGTATCGGAGTGCGGGGAAACACCGGGGAGCTGTTTTTT	16	TRBV19	NA	NA	TRBJ2-2
CASSARGQDGPQHF	TGTGCCAGCAGCGCGAGGGGACAAGATGGGCCCCAGCATTTT	14	TRBV9	few	NA	TRBJ1-5
CSARETTYEQYF	TGCAGTGCTAGAGAGACAACCTACGAGCAGTACTTC	12	TRBV20-1	few	NA	TRBJ2-7
CATSDPRDRQGTQYF	TGTGCCACCAGTGACCCCCGGGACAGACAAGGGACCCAGTACTTC	15	TRBV24-1	NA	TRBD1	TRBJ2-5
CATSGRRAGANVLTF	TGTGCCACCAGCGGTCGAAGGGCCGGGGCCAACGTCCTGACTTTC	15	TRBV15	NA	NA	TRBJ2-6
CSVEVVGGYTF	TGCAGCGTTGAAGTGGTGGGAGGCTACACCTTC	11	TRBV29-1	NA	NA	TRBJ1-2
CASSLSTGGDGYTF	TGTGCCAGCAGCTTATCAACAGGGGGCGATGGCTACACCTTC	14	TRBV7-2	many	TRBD1	TRBJ1-2
CSAPRGSRGETQYF	TGCAGCGCCCCACGCGGGAGTCGTGGAGAGACCCAGTACTTC	14	TRBV29-1	NA	TRBD2	TRBJ2-5
CASSQDSVYGYTF	TGCGCCAGCAGCCAAGACAGCGTTTATGGCTACACCTTC	13	TRBV11-1	NA	NA	TRBJ1-2
CAISYRDSRYGYTF	TGTGCCATCAGTTACCGGGACAGCCGTTATGGCTACACCTTC	14	TRBV6-5	NA	TRBD1	TRBJ1-2
CASRRGDTEAFF	TGTGCCAGCAGGCGTGGGGACACTGAAGCTTTCTTT	12	TRBV25-1	many	NA	TRBJ1-1
CSARPDTGFSNTEAFF	TGCAGTGCTAGACCGGACACGGGATTTTCGAACACTGAAGCTTTCTTT	16	TRBV20-1	NA	NA	TRBJ1-1
CASSSGRATNEKLFF	TGTGCCAGCAGCTCCGGAAGAGCAACTAATGAAAAACTGTTTTTT	15	TRBV5-1	many	NA	TRBJ1-4
CSVELQGRYEQYF	TGCAGCGTTGAGTTACAGGGACGGTACGAGCAGTACTTC	13	TRBV29-1	many	NA	TRBJ2-7
CASRVTQDSSYEQYF	TGTGCCAGCAGAGTTACCCAGGACAGTTCCTACGAGCAGTACTTC	15	TRBV7-9	NA	NA	TRBJ2-7
CASSLAFGPGAFF	TGCGCCAGCAGCTTGGCCTTCGGACCCGGGGCTTTCTTT	13	TRBV5-1	few	NA	TRBJ1-1
CASRGTKDSPLHF	TGTGCCAGCAGGGGAACAAAGGACTCACCCCTCCACTTT	13	TRBV2	NA	NA	TRBJ1-6
CASSEDREQYF	TGCGCCAGCAGTGAGGACAGGGAGCAGTACTTC	11	TRBV10-2	NA	NA	TRBJ2-7
CSYSNGRPTYEQYF	TGCAGTTACTCGAACGGGAGGCCCACCTACGAGCAGTACTTC	14	TRBV20-1	NA	TRBD2	TRBJ2-7
CATSERRGQGAYGYTF	TGTGCCACCAGTGAGCGCCGGGGACAGGGGGCCTATGGCTACACCTTC	16	TRBV24-1	many	TRBD1	TRBJ1-2
CASRTEVDTIYF	TGTGCCAGCCGGACGGAGGTTGACACCATATATTTT	12	TRBV2	NA	NA	TRBJ1-3
CASSLGHRNYEQYF	TGCGCCAGCAGCTTGGGGCACAGAAACTACGAGCAGTACTTC	14	TRBV5-1	few	NA	TRBJ2-7
CTSSPQVYGYTF	TGTACCAGCAGCCCTCAGGTTTATGGCTACACCTTC	12	TRBV7-2	NA	NA	TRBJ1-2
CASSYFSVDEKLFF	TGTGCCAGCAGCTACTTTTCGGTGGATGAAAAACTGTTTTTT	14	TRBV7-9	few	NA	TRBJ1-4
CATTGQTYEQYF	TGTGCCACCACGGGACAGACCTACGAGCAGTACTTC	12	TRBV7-9	NA	TRBD1	TRBJ2-7
CASKGVEAFF	TGTGCCAGCAAGGGTGTTGAAGCTTTCTTT	10	TRBV2	NA	NA	TRBJ1-1
CASSFNTGGSYEQYF	TGTGCCAGCAGCTTCAACACCGGGGGCTCCTACGAGCAGTACTTC	15	TRBV7-9	few	NA	TRBJ2-7
CASSLGKRDWQYF	TGTGCCAGCAGCTTAGGGAAGCGGGATTGGCAGTACTTC	13	TRBV7-2	NA	TRBD2	TRBJ2-7
CATSIYLCSAVRGNYGYTF	NA	19	TRBV15	NA	NA	TRBJ1-2
CASSPSGEGSYEQYF	TGTGCCAGCAGCCCATCGGGAGAAGGTTCCTACGAGCAGTACTTC	15	TRBV7-6	NA	NA	TRBJ2-7
CSGQVVNEKLFF	TGCAGCGGGCAGGTGGTTAATGAAAAACTGTTTTTT	12	TRBV29-1	many	NA	TRBJ1-4
CATSGLGTGGSETQYF	TGTGCCACCAGTGGACTCGGGACAGGGGGCTCGGAGACCCAGTACTTC	16	TRBV24-1	NA	TRBD1	TRBJ2-5
CASTSSTGPRYGYTF	TGTGCCAGCACTTCATCGACGGGACCGCGGTATGGCTACACCTTC	15	TRBV24-1	NA	NA	TRBJ1-2
CASNIRGPNEQYF	TGTGCCAGCAATATCAGGGGGCCCAACGAGCAGTACTTC	13	TRBV11-3	few	TRBD1	TRBJ2-7
CASTVGLAADYEQYF	TGTGCCAGCACCGTAGGACTAGCGGCGGACTACGAGCAGTACTTC	15	TRBV6-1	once	TRBD2	TRBJ2-7